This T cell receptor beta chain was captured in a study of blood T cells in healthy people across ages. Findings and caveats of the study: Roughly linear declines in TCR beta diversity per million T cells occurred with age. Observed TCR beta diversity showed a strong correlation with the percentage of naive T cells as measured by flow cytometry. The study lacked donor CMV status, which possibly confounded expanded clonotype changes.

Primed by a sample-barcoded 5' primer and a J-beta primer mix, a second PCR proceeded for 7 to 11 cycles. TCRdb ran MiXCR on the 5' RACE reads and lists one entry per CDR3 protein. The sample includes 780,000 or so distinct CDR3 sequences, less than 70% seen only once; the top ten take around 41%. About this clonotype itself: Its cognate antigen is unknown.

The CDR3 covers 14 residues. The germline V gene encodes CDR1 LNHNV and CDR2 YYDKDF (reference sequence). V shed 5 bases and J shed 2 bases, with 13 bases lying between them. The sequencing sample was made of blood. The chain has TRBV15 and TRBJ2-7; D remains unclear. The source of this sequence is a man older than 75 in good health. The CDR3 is CATSPSWAAYEQYF. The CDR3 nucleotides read TGTGCCACCAGCCCTTCTTGGGCCGCCTACGAGCAGTACTTC.